The rows below give T cell receptor beta chains drawn from one sample of a study of blood T cells in healthy people across ages. TCRdb re-analysed the 5' RACE reads in MiXCR, keeping a single row per CDR3 protein. The sample holds just under 900,000 distinct CDR3 sequences, around 30% seen once. Sequencing was done on a sample of blood. All receptors derive from a woman aged 80 or over in good health. The CDR3 runs from the conserved cysteine through the conserved F or W. A D gene is named only where the DNA matches it firmly. Only part of the rows carry a size: once, few, many, or a class if the clone is expanded.

TRBD1	many	TRBV29-1	TRBJ1-2	CSVLGQEGYGYTF	TGCAGCGTCCTAGGACAGGAGGGCTATGGCTACACCTTC
.	.	TRBV5-1	TRBJ1-1	CASSLGVSGGTEAFF	TGCGCCAGCAGCTTGGGAGTATCCGGAGGCACTGAAGCTTTCTTT
.	many	TRBV12-3/TRBV12-4	TRBJ1-2	CASRSDRRGGLYGYTF	TGTGCCAGCAGGTCGGATAGGAGAGGCGGTCTCTATGGCTACACCTTC
.	many	TRBV20-1	TRBJ2-5	CSAPGRGPETQYF	TGCAGTGCGCCAGGGCGGGGGCCAGAGACCCAGTACTTC
TRBD2	.	TRBV11-2	TRBJ2-6	CASSSWSGELSGANVLTF	TGTGCCAGCAGCTCATGGAGCGGGGAACTCTCTGGGGCCAACGTCCTGACTTTC
TRBD1	once	TRBV6-5	TRBJ2-5	CASKRRGLGGTQYF	TGTGCCAGCAAGCGCAGGGGGCTGGGGGGGACCCAGTACTTC
.	many	TRBV28	TRBJ2-7	CASNSGGPSYEQYF	TGTGCCAGCAACTCCGGGGGGCCGTCCTACGAGCAGTACTTC
TRBD1	.	TRBV6-6	TRBJ2-6	CASSTSGGSGANVLTF	TGTGCCAGCAGCACATCAGGGGGCTCTGGGGCCAACGTCCTGACTTTC
TRBD2	.	TRBV7-9	TRBJ2-1	CASSSPLADNEQFF	TGTGCCAGCAGCTCTCCCCTAGCGGACAATGAGCAGTTCTTC
TRBD1	.	TRBV12-3/TRBV12-4	TRBJ1-1	CASSSPRGQVDTEAFF	TGTGCCAGCAGCTCTCCCAGGGGACAGGTGGACACTGAAGCTTTCTTT
TRBD1	.	TRBV12-3/TRBV12-4	TRBJ1-3	CASRPTGGGGNTIYF	TGTGCCAGCAGACCAACAGGGGGAGGTGGAAACACCATATATTTT
.	few	TRBV12-3/TRBV12-4	TRBJ1-6	CASSSGIGTLHF	TGTGCCAGCAGTTCCGGGATCGGGACCCTCCACTTT
.	few	TRBV12-3/TRBV12-4	TRBJ2-3	CASRGGLSTDTQYF	TGTGCCAGCAGAGGGGGACTGAGCACAGATACGCAGTATTTT
.	.	TRBV7-2	TRBJ1-1	CASRISRSNTEAFF	TGTGCCAGTAGAATCTCTAGGTCGAACACTGAAGCTTTCTTT
.	few	TRBV5-6	TRBJ2-7	CASSRQGSSYNEQYF	TGTGCCAGCAGCAGACAAGGGAGCTCCTACAATGAGCAGTACTTC
TRBD1	.	TRBV27	TRBJ2-5	CASGRVGTGRLVFQETQYF	TGTGCCAGCGGAAGGGTCGGGACAGGGCGGTTGGTTTTTCAAGAGACCCAGTACTTC
TRBD2	few	TRBV4-1	TRBJ2-6	CASSQDWALAGANSGANVLTF	TGCGCCAGCAGCCAAGATTGGGCACTAGCGGGGGCTAACTCTGGGGCCAACGTCCTGACTTTC
.	many	TRBV20-1	TRBJ2-1	CSARDSTGSPYNEQFF	TGCAGTGCTAGAGATTCCACAGGGAGCCCCTACAATGAGCAGTTCTTC
.	.	TRBV7-2	TRBJ2-3	CASSLQASPSGTDTQYF	TGTGCCAGCAGCTTACAGGCTAGCCCCTCTGGCACAGATACGCAGTATTTT
.	.	TRBV12-3/TRBV12-4	TRBJ2-1	CASSSGFGDYNEQFF	TGTGCCAGCAGCTCCGGCTTTGGGGACTACAATGAGCAGTTCTTC
.	many	TRBV12-3/TRBV12-4	TRBJ1-2	CASERQDRSYGYTF	TGTGCCAGCGAAAGACAGGACCGTTCCTATGGCTACACCTTC
.	.	TRBV2	TRBJ1-2	CASSDEGYGYTF	TGTGCCAGCAGTGATGAGGGATATGGCTACACCTTC
TRBD1	few	TRBV20-1	TRBJ1-6	CSARLGQVDNSPLHF	TGCAGTGCTAGATTAGGACAGGTGGATAATTCACCCCTCCACTTT
TRBD1	many	TRBV3-1	TRBJ1-1	CASSQGGQGYTEAFF	TGTGCCAGCAGCCAAGGGGGACAGGGGTACACTGAAGCTTTCTTT
TRBD1	many	TRBV7-2	TRBJ2-5	CASSLTTGVKTQYF	TGTGCCAGCAGCTTGACGACAGGGGTGAAGACCCAGTACTTC
TRBD1	.	TRBV27	TRBJ2-7	CASSARIQGAVGEQYF	TGTGCCAGCAGTGCGCGGATACAGGGGGCGGTCGGCGAGCAGTACTTC
TRBD1	many	TRBV6-6	TRBJ1-4	CASSYRQGQKLFF	TGTGCCAGCAGTTACCGACAGGGCCAAAAACTGTTTTTT
TRBD1	.	TRBV3-1	TRBJ2-1	CASSQGSGTGGFEQFF	TGTGCCAGCAGCCAAGGCTCGGGGACAGGGGGTTTTGAGCAGTTCTTC
.	few	TRBV15	TRBJ2-1	CATTRDRRTGRGDEQFF	TGTGCCACCACCAGAGATCGCCGTACAGGGAGGGGGGATGAGCAGTTCTTC
TRBD1	many	TRBV5-1	TRBJ2-5	CASSLPDRDQETQYF	TGCGCCAGCAGCTTGCCGGACAGGGATCAAGAGACCCAGTACTTC
TRBD1	many	TRBV5-1	TRBJ2-4	CASSLSGQGNIQYF	TGCGCCAGCAGCTTGTCGGGACAGGGAAACATTCAGTACTTC
.	many	TRBV25-1	TRBJ2-7	CASSDIDEQYF	TGTGCCAGCAGTGATATTGACGAGCAGTACTTC
.	.	TRBV7-2	TRBJ1-1	CASSLARTAKAFF	TGTGCCAGCAGCTTAGCCCGGACAGCCAAAGCTTTCTTT
TRBD1	.	TRBV20-1	TRBJ1-2	CSASPQGASYGYTF	TGCAGTGCTAGCCCACAGGGGGCGAGTTACGGCTACACCTTC
.	.	TRBV2	TRBJ1-2	CASSELFTNYGYTF	TGTGCCAGCAGTGAACTCTTTACTAACTATGGCTACACCTTC